This TCR beta chain was documented in a study of CD8+ T cells in alopecia areata. V dropped 4 bases and J dropped 3 bases, with 10 bases sitting between them. CDR1 MDHEN and CDR2 SYDVKM come from the germline V gene. The length of the CDR3 is 13 residues. General study findings and limits: Sharing of TCRs across patients appeared less clear than in mice, possibly for HLA-related reasons. Sequencing of scalp samples also includes resident alphabeta T cells from normal skin. Greater clonality was observed in lesional scalp samples, especially alopecia totalis/universalis, versus normal scalp.

In its sample, this clone was seen a few times. The antigen is undetermined. Extraction and reverse transcription of RNA yielded cDNA as the sequencing template. The repertoire was sequenced with immunoSEQ multiplex PCR; TCRdb's copy has only in-frame clones and lacks some. The repertoire holds about 200,000 clones, with more than 55% as singletons. Sorting separated CD4+ and CD8+ T cells out of PBMCs. The sample comprised CD8+ T cells sorted from blood. This chain links TRBV28 with TRBJ2-7; D is undetermined. The sequence was obtained from a human donor in good health. The CDR3 DNA reads as TGTGCCAGCAGTTCCTTGGACGGCTACGAGCAGTACTTC. It translates to CASSSLDGYEQYF.